A selection of T cell receptor beta chains follows, all from one sample in a study of T cells after posttransplantation cyclophosphamide. Profiled with immunoSEQ multiplex PCR; TCRdb holds only in-frame clones, not every one. The data contain 42,000 or so clones, roughly 91% of them singletons. Sequencing used PBMCs, obtained about 60 days after allogeneic stem cell transplant with posttransplant cyclophosphamide. Receptors originate from a male patient aged 60-69 years who received an allogeneic stem cell transplant from a related donor and was CMV-positive. Some T cells may be transferred from the graft donor. Both conserved end residues are part of each CDR3. D genes are given only for firm matches. Clone size is given for some rows only: seen once, a few or many times, or a class if the clone is expanded.

>TRBJ2-2|TRBV6-5|NA|NA
TGTGCCAGCAGCCCTTCGGCGGGCACCGGGGAGCTGTTTTTT
CASSPSAGTGELFF
>TRBJ2-7|TRBV7-2|NA|TRBD2
TGTGCCAGCAGCTCCAGTGGTCGTAGCGGGGGCTACGAGCAGTACTTC
CASSSSGRSGGYEQYF
>TRBJ1-2|TRBV2|NA|TRBD1
TGTGCCAGCAGACGGGACAGCAGCCATAATCTACTATTGGGCTATGACTACACCTTC
CASRRDSSHNLLLGYDYTF
>TRBJ2-1|TRBV11-2|once|TRBD1
TGTGCCAGCAGCTATAAAGGACAGGAATACAATGAGCAGTTCTTC
CASSYKGQEYNEQFF
>TRBJ2-5|TRBV5-1|NA|NA
TGCGCCAGCAGCTTGTGGGGCGGGGCGGAGACCCAGTACTTC
CASSLWGGAETQYF
>TRBJ2-7|TRBV9|few|TRBD1
TGTGCCAGCAGCGTAAGCGGACAGGGGGGAGGCGAGCAGTACTTC
CASSVSGQGGGEQYF
>TRBJ1-2|TRBV9|NA|NA
TGTGCCAGCAGCGGACAGGACATCACTAACTATGGCTACACCTTC
CASSGQDITNYGYTF
>TRBJ1-4|TRBV7-9|NA|NA
TGTGCCAGCAGCTTAGATTGGGGCCTAGTTGAAAAACTGTTTTTT
CASSLDWGLVEKLFF
>TRBJ2-7|TRBV4-2|NA|TRBD1
TGTGCCAGCAGCCAAGACGGGACAGGGCGCGAGCAGTACTTC
CASSQDGTGREQYF
>TRBJ1-3|TRBV9|NA|TRBD1
TGTGCCAGCAGCAAAAGGACAGGGGCAAATGGAAACACCATATATTTT
CASSKRTGANGNTIYF
>TRBJ2-5|TRBV5-6|once|NA
TGTGCCAGCAGCTTGTTCGCCGGGGAAGAGACCCAGTACTTC
CASSLFAGEETQYF
>TRBJ2-7|TRBV10-3|NA|NA
TGTGCCACCGGAGGGCGAAGGGACTACGAGCAGTACTTC
CATGGRRDYEQYF
>TRBJ2-3|TRBV4-2|NA|NA
TGTGCCAGCAGCCAAGACCCTCCAGGGAAGGGCACAGATACGCAGTATTTT
CASSQDPPGKGTDTQYF
>TRBJ2-2|TRBV11-2|NA|TRBD2
TGTGCCAGCAGCTTACGGTTAGCTAGCGGGGGGGCCCGAACCGGGGAGCTGTTTTTT
CASSLRLASGGARTGELFF
>TRBJ1-1|TRBV2|NA|TRBD1
TGTGCCAGCAGCTACAGGGGGCCGTTCACTGAAGCTTTCTTT
CASSYRGPFTEAFF
>TRBJ2-1|TRBV6-5|once|TRBD2
TGTGCCAGCAGTTTGGGACTAGCGGGGACCCACAATGAGCAGTTCTTC
CASSLGLAGTHNEQFF
>TRBJ1-1|TRBV5-1|NA|NA
TGCGCCAGCCGAACCCGGTCCGGGGAGAACACTGAAGCTTTCTTT
CASRTRSGENTEAFF
>TRBJ1-1|TRBV30|NA|NA
TGTGCCTGGAGATCAGGGGCACGTAACACTGAGGCTTTCTTT
CAWRSGARNTEAFF
>TRBJ1-2|TRBV6-5|NA|NA
TGTGCCAGCACATGGGGTAATAATAGGGGCGGCTACACCTTC
CASTWGNNRGGYTF
>TRBJ1-3|TRBV19|NA|NA
TGTGCCAGTAGTATGGGACTCTATGGAAACACCATATATTTT
CASSMGLYGNTIYF
>TRBJ2-5|TRBV2|NA|NA
TGTGCCAGCAGAGGGAGGGGGGGCCAAGAGACCCAGTACTTC
CASRGRGGQETQYF
>TRBJ2-1|TRBV27|medium-sized|NA
TGTGCCAGCAGTTTCAGCGGCAATGAGCAGTTCTTC
CASSFSGNEQFF
>TRBJ2-7|TRBV7-8|once|TRBD2
TGTGCCAGCAACCATCGGGAGGGGGACGAGTGGGGCTACTACGAGCAGTACTTC
CASNHREGDEWGYYEQYF
>TRBJ2-7|TRBV2|NA|NA
TGTGCCAGCAGAAAACAGTCAACTTACTACGAGCAGTACTTC
CASRKQSTYYEQYF
>TRBJ1-1|TRBV7-9|NA|NA
TGTGCCAGCAGCCTAATACAGAAGAACACTGAAGCTTTCTTT
CASSLIQKNTEAFF
>TRBJ1-4|TRBV25-1|few|TRBD1
TGTGCCAGCAGTGAAACGACAGGGGGCGACGAAAAACTGTTTTTT
CASSETTGGDEKLFF
>TRBJ1-4|TRBV7-9|NA|NA
TGTGCCAGCAGCTTCGGGCAGGGGAATGAAAAACTGTTTTTT
CASSFGQGNEKLFF
>TRBJ1-1|TRBV6-1|NA|TRBD1
TGTGCCAGCAGTGAAGGGGGGGACAGGGTTGCGTTCTTT
CASSEGGDRVAFF
>TRBJ1-1|TRBV14|NA|NA
TGTGCCAGCAGCCTCATCCCCCAAAAAGCTTTCTTT
CASSLIPQKAFF
>TRBJ1-1|TRBV6-1|few|TRBD1
TGTGCCAGCAGTGGCGGCATGACAGGGACCCAAGAAGCTTTCTTT
CASSGGMTGTQEAFF
>TRBJ1-2|TRBV12-5|few|TRBD1
TGTGCTAGTGGTCTGGGACAGACCTATATGGGCTACACCTTC
CASGLGQTYMGYTF
>TRBJ1-5|TRBV7-9|NA|NA
TGTGCCAGCACAGACTTGAATAGCAATCAGCCCCAGCATTTT
CASTDLNSNQPQHF
>TRBJ1-1|TRBV5-1|NA|NA
TGCGCCAGCAGCTTAGGTCAGGGAATCACTGAAGCTTTCTTT
CASSLGQGITEAFF
>TRBJ2-3|TRBV10-1|NA|TRBD2
TGCGCCAGCAGTGATTACAAGACTAGCGGGGGGGCTCTGAAAGATACGCAGTATTTT
CASSDYKTSGGALKDTQYF
>TRBJ2-1|TRBV19|NA|NA
TGTGCCAGTAGCCCGGACAGTAAATACAATGAGCAGTTCTTC
CASSPDSKYNEQFF
>TRBJ1-1|TRBV18|NA|TRBD1
TGTGCCAGCTCCCTGGGACAGATATTGAACACTGAAGCTTTCTTT
CASSLGQILNTEAFF